This T cell receptor (beta chain) was sequenced for a study of blood T cells in healthy people across ages. This CDR3 spans 13 amino acids. Germline assignment: CDR1 SQVTM and CDR2 ANQGSEA. Trimming stripped 5 bases from V and 8 bases from J, with 15 bases between. The authors ran a second PCR of about 7 to 12 cycles using a sample-barcoded 5' primer and a J-beta primer mix. A single record per CDR3 protein comes from TCRdb applying MiXCR to the 5' RACE reads. Of hundreds of thousands of distinct CDR3 sequences in the sample, about 24% are singletons; the top ten hold less than 25%. The specimen sequenced was blood. This chain joins TRBV29-1 and TRBJ1-4, with D perhaps matching TRBD1 (6 bases). This receptor was obtained from a man in his 70s in good health. In nucleotides, the CDR3 is TGCAGCGTTCAGGGGTCGGAGGGCGAAAAACTGTTTTTT. Its translation is CSVQGSEGEKLFF. Combining the CDR3 with reference TRBV29-1 and TRBJ1-4 gives the whole variable domain SAVISQKPSRDICQRGTSLTIQCQVDSQVTMMFWYRQQPGQSLTLIATANQGSEATYESGFVIDKFPISRPNLTFSTLTVSNMSPEDSSIYLCSVQGSEGEKLFFGSGTQLSVL.